Listed below are T cell receptor beta chains from one sample, sequenced in a study of read filtering for tumor transcriptome and immune sequencing. TCRdb analysed the reads with MiXCR anew, one entry per CDR3 protein. The sample has 35,000 to 40,000 distinct CDR3 sequences; approximately 15% are singletons. The sequenced material came from a population of CD138-negative cells sorted from bone marrow. The receptor set was obtained from a donor aged 40 or older with multiple myeloma. Both conserved end residues are part of each CDR3. Part of the rows lack a size; the others show once, few, many or a class for expanded clones.

clone_size j_call v_call cdr3_aa
many TRBJ2-1 TRBV20-1 CSASPGQVRHEQFF
- TRBJ1-1 TRBV28 CASRSPRMGNTEAFF
once TRBJ1-3 TRBV10-3 CAIRETENTIYF
- TRBJ1-2 TRBV6-5 CASSSLTRGGCYTF
many TRBJ2-1 TRBV29-1 CSVGGTTINEQFF
few TRBJ2-7 TRBV6-2/TRBV6-3 CASSHSSGYSHEQYF
many TRBJ1-2 TRBV18 CASSRDSGTHGYTF
many TRBJ2-3 TRBV7-2 CASSSIVRDTQYF
many TRBJ1-1 TRBV12-3/TRBV12-4 CASSEWQLNTEAFF
many TRBJ1-1 TRBV6-6 CASTKRGEGTEAFF
many TRBJ2-5 TRBV20-1 CSANPLAGAVETQYF
many TRBJ1-2 TRBV20-1 CSARVGTAYGYTF
many TRBJ2-5 TRBV29-1 CSVEQIQETQYF
many TRBJ2-5 TRBV11-2 CASSLRVAGAKTQYF
many TRBJ2-6 TRBV19 CASWGGSGANVLTF
many TRBJ2-1 TRBV20-1 CSASPLARAYNEQFF
many TRBJ2-1 TRBV10-3 CAILRDGSNEQFF
- TRBJ2-1 TRBV4-2 CASSPDPGGLRNEQFF
many TRBJ2-3 TRBV28 CASVEGGIDTQYF
- TRBJ2-5 TRBV6-2/TRBV6-3 CASSFRSSAEETQYF
many TRBJ1-2 TRBV20-1 CSAYRPLGYDYGYTF
many TRBJ1-2 TRBV20-1 CSASTASYGYTF